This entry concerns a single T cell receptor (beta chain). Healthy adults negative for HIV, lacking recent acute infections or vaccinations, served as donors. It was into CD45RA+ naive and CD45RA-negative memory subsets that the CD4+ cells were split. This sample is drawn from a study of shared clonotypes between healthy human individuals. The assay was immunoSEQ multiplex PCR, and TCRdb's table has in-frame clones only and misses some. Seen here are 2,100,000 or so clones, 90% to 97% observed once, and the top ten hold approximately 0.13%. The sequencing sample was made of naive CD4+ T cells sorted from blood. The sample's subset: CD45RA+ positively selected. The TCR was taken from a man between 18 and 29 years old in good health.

Here the CDR3 DNA reads TGTGCCAGCCTTCGTGGCGGGAACACTGAAGCTTTCTTT. This gives the protein CASLRGGNTEAFF. The chain uses TRBV2 and TRBJ1-1; D not resolved. This CDR3 is built from 13 residues. CDR1 and CDR2 from the germline V gene are SNHLY and FYNNEI. V lost 8 bases, J lost 1 base, and 11 bases lay in between.